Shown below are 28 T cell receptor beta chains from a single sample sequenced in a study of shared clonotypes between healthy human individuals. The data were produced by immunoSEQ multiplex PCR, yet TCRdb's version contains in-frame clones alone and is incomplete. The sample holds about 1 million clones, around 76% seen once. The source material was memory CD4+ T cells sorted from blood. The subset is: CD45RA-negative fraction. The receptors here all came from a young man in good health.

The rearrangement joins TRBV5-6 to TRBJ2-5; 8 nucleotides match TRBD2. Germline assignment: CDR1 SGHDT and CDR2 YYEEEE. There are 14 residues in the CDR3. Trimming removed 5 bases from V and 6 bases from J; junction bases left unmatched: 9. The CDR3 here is CASRGTRGLKTQYF. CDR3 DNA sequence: TGTGCCAGCAGGGGGACTAGGGGCTTGAAGACCCAGTACTTC.

This CDR3 is CAISDSGLKRGNTIYF. DNA of the CDR3: TGTGCCATCAGTGATAGCGGGCTCAAACGTGGAAACACCATATATTTT. The rearrangement links TRBV10-3 to TRBJ1-3; D remains ambiguous. Germline CDR1 reads ENHRY; CDR2 reads SYGVKD. This CDR3 comprises 16 residues. The V and J ends lost 3 bases and 3 bases respectively, with 15 bases between them.

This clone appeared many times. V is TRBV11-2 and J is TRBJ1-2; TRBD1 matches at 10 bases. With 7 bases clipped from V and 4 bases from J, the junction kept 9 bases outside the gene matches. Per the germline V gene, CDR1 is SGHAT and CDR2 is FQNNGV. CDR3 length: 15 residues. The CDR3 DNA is TGTGCCAGCACCCTTTTCGGGACAGGGGCCTATGGCTACACCTTC. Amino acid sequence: CASTLFGTGAYGYTF.

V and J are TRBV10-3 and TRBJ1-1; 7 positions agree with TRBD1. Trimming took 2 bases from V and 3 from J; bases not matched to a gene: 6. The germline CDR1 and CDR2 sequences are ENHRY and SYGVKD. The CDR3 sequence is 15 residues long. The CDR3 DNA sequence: TGTGCCATCAGTGAGCCAAAGGGGGCACACACTGAAGCTTTCTTT. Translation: CAISEPKGAHTEAFF.

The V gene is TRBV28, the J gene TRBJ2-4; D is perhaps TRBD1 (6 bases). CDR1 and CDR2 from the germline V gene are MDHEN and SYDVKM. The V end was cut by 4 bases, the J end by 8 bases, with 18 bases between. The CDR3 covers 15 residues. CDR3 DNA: TGTGCCAGCAGTTCACTCCCGGACAGCGGAGACATTCAGTACTTC. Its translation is CASSSLPDSGDIQYF.

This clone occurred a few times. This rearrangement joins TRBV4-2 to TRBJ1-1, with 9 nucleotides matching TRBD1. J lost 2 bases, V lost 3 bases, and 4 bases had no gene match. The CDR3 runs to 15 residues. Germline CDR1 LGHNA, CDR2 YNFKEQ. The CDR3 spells CASSQDRGSNTEAFF. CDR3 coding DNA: TGTGCCAGCAGCCAGGACAGGGGCTCCAACACTGAAGCTTTCTTT.

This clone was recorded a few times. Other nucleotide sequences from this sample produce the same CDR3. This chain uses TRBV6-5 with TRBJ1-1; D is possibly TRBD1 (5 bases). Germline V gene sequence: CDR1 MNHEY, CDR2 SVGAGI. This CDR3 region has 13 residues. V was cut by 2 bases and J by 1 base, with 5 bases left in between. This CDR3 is CASSYGQNTEAFF. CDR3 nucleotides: TGTGCCAGCAGTTACGGACAGAACACTGAAGCTTTCTTT.

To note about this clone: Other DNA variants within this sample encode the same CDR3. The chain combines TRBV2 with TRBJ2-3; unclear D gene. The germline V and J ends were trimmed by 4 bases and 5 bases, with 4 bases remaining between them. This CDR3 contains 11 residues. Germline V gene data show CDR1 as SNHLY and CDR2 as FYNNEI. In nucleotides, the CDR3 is TGTGCCAGCAGTGTCAGAGATACGCAGTATTTT. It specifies CASSVRDTQYF. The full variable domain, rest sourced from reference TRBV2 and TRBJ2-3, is EPEVTQTPSHQVTQMGQEVILRCVPISNHLYFYWYRQILGQKVEFLVSFYNNEISEKSEIFDDQFSVERPDGSNFTLKIRSTKLEDSAMYFCASSVRDTQYFGPGTRLTVL.

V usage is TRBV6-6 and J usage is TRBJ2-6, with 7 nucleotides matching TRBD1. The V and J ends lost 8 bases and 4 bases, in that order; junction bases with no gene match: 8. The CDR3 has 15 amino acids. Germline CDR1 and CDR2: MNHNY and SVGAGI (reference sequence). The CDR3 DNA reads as TGTGCCAGCTCCGACAGGGCGAGGGGGGCCAACGTCCTGACTTTC. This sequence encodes CASSDRARGANVLTF.

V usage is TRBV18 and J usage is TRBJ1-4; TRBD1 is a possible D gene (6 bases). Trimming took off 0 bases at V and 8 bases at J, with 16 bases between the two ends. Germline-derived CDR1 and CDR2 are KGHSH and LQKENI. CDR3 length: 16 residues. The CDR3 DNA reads TGTGCCAGCTCACCACCCCAGACAGGTGTTAAGGAAAAACTGTTTTTT. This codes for CASSPPQTGVKEKLFF.

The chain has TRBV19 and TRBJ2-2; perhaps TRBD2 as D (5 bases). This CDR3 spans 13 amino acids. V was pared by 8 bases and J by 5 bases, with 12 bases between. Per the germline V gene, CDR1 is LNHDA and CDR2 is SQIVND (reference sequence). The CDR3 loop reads CASCFRGTGELFF. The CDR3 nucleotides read TGTGCCAGTTGCTTTCGGGGTACCGGGGAGCTGTTTTTT. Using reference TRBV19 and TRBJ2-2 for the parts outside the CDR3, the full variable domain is DGGITQSPKYLFRKEGQNVTLSCEQNLNHDAMYWYRQDPGQGLRLIYYSQIVNDFQKGDIAEGYSVSREKKESFPLTVTSAQKNPTAFYLCASCFRGTGELFFGEGSRLTVL.

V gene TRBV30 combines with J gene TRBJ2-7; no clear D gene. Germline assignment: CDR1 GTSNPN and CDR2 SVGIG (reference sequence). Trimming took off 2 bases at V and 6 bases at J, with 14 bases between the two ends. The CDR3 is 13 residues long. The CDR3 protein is CAWSPGGVGEQYF. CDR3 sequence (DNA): TGTGCCTGGAGTCCCGGTGGAGTCGGCGAGCAGTACTTC.

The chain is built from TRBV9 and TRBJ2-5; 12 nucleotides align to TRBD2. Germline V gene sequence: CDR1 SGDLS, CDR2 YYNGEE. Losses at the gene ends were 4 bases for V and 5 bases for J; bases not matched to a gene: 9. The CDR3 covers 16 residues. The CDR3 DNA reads TGTGCCAGCAGCCCTCGGACTAGCGGGATCAGTGAGACCCAGTACTTC. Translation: CASSPRTSGISETQYF.

CDR3 sequence: CASSTRQGTNWGTGELFF. In nucleotides, the CDR3 is TGTGCCAGCAGCACGAGACAGGGGACTAACTGGGGCACCGGGGAGCTGTTTTTT. The chain combines TRBV5-6 with TRBJ2-2, with TRBD1 as a possible D gene (8 bases). This CDR3 region has 18 residues. The V gene's germline CDR1 is SGHDT and CDR2 YYEEEE. V was trimmed by 4 bases and J by 4 bases, leaving 23 bases between them.

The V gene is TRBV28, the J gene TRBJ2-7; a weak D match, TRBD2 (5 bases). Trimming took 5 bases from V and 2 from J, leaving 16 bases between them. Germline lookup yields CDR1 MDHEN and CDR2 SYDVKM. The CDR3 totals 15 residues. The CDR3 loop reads CASSTDGKAAYEQYF. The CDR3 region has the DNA TGTGCCAGCAGTACGGACGGGAAGGCGGCCTACGAGCAGTACTTC.

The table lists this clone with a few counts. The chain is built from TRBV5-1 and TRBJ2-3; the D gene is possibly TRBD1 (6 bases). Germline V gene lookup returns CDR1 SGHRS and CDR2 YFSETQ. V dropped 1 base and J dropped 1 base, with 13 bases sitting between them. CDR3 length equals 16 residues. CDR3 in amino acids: CASSLKGVEGTDTQYF. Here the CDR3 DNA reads TGCGCCAGCAGCTTGAAGGGGGTTGAGGGCACAGATACGCAGTATTTT.

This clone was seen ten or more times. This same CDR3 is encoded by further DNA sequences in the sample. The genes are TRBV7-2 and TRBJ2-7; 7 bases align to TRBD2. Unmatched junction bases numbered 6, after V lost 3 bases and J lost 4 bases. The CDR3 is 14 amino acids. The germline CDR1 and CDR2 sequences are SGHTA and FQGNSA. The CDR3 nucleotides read TGTGCCAGCAGCTTTTCCGGGGGGTCTTACGAGCAGTACTTC. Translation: CASSFSGGSYEQYF.

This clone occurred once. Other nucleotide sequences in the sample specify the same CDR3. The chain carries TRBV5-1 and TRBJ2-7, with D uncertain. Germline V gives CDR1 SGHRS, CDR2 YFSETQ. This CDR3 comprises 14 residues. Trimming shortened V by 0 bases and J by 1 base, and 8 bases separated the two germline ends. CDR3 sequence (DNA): TGCGCCAGCAGCTTGGTTCTGGGATCCTACGAGCAGTACTTC. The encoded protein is CASSLVLGSYEQYF.

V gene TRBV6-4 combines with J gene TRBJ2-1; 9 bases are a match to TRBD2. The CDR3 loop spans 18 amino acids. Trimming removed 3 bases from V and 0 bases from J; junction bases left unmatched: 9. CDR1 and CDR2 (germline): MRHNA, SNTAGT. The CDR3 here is CASSEPRVAGDSYNEQFF. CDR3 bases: TGTGCCAGCAGTGAGCCTAGAGTAGCGGGAGACTCCTACAATGAGCAGTTCTTC.

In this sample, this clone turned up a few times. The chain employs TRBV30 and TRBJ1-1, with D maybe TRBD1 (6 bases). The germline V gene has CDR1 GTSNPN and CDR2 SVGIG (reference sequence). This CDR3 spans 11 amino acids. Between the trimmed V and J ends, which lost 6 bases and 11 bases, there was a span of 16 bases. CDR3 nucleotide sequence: TGTGCCTGCAAGACTCAGGGGCCTGCTTTCTTT. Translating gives CACKTQGPAFF.

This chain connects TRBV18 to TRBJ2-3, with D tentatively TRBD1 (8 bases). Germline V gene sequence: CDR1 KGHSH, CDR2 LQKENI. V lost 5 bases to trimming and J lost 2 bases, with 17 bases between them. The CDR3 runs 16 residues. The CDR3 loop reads CASSFGQGGVTDTQYF. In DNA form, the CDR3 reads TGTGCCAGCTCATTCGGACAGGGAGGGGTCACAGATACGCAGTATTTT.

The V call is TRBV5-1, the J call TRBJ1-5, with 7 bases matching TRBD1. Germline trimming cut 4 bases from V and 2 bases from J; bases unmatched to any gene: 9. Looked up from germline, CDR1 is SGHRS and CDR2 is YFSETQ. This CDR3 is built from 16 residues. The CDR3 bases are TGCGCCAGCAGCCCCAGCGGGACAGAGGGCAATCAGCCCCAGCATTTT. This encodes CASSPSGTEGNQPQHF.

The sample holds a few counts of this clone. In nucleotides, the CDR3 is TGCGCCAGCAGCCAAGTTAGGAACACTGAAGCTTTCTTT. Protein: CASSQVRNTEAFF. The genes are TRBV4-3 and TRBJ1-1; D unresolved. The CDR3 length is 13 residues. Germline V gene lookup returns CDR1 LGHNA and CDR2 YSLEER. The V end was cut by 1 base, the J end by 1 base, with 4 bases between.

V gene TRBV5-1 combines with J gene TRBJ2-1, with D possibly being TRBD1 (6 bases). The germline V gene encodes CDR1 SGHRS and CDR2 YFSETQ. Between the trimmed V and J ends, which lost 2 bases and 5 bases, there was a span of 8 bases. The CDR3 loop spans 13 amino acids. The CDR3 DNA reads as TGCGCCAGCAGCTTCGGACAGAACAATGAGCAGTTCTTC. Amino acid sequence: CASSFGQNNEQFF. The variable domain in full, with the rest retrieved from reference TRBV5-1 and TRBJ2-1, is KAGVTQTPRYLIKTRGQQVTLSCSPISGHRSVSWYQQTPGQGLQFLFEYFSETQRNKGNFPGRFSGRQFSNSRSEMNVSTLELGDSALYLCASSFGQNNEQFFGPGTRLTVL.

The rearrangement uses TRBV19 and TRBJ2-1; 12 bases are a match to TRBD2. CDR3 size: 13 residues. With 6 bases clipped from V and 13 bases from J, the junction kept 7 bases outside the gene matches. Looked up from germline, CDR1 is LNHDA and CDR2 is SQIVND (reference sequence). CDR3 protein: CASRLAGGASQFF. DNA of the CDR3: TGTGCCAGTAGACTAGCGGGAGGCGCATCTCAGTTCTTC.

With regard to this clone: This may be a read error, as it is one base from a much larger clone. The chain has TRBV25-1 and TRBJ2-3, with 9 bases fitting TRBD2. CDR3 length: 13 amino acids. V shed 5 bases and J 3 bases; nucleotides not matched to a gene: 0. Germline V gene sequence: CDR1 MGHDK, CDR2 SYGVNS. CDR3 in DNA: TGTGCCAGCAGTACTAGCGGGACAGATACGCAGTATTTT. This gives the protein CASSTSGTDTQYF.

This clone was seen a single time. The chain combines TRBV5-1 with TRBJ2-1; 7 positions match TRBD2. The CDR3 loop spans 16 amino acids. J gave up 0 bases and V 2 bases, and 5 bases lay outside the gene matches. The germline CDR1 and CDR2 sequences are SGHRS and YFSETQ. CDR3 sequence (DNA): TGCGCCAGCAGCTTCTCGGGGGGAAGCTCCTACAATGAGCAGTTCTTC. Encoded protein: CASSFSGGSSYNEQFF.

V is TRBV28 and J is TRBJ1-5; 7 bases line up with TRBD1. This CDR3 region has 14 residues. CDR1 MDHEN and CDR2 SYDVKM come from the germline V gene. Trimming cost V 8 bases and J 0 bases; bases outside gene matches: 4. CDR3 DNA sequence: TGTGCCAGCTCGACAGGGCATAGCAATCAGCCCCAGCATTTT. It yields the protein CASSTGHSNQPQHF.